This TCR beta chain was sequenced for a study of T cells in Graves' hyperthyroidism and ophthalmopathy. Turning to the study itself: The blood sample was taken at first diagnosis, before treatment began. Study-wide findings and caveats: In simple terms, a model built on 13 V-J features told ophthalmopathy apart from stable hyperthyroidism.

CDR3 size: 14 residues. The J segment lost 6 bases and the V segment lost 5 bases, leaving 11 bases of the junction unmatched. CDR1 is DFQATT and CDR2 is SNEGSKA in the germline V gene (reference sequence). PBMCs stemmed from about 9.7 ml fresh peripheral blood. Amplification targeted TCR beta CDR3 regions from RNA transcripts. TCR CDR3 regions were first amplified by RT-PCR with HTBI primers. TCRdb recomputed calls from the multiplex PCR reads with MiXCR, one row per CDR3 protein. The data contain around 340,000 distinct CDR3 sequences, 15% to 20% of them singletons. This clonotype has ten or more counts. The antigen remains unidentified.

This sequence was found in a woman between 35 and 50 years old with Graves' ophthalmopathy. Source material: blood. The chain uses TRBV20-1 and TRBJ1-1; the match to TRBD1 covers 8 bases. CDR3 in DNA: TGCAGTGCTTACAACCCACAGGGGGAGGCTGAAGCTTTCTTT. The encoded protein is CSAYNPQGEAEAFF.